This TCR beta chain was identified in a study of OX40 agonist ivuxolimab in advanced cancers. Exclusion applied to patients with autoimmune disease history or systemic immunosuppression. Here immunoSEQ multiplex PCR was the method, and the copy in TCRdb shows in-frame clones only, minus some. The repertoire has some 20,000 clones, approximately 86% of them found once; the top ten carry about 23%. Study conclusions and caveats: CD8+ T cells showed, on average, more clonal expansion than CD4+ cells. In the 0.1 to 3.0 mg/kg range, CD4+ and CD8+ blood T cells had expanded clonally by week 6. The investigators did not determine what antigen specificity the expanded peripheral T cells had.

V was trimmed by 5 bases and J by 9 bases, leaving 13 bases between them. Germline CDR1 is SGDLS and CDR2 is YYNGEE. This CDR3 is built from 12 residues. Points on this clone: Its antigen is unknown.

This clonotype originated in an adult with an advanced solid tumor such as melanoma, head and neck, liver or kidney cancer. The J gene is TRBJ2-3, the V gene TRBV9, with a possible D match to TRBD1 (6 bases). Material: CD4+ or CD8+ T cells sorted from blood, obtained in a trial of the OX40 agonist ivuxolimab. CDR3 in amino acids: CASSANQGTQYF. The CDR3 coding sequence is TGTGCCAGCAGTGCCAATCAGGGGACGCAGTATTTT. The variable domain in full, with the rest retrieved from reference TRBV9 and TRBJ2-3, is DSGVTQTPKHLITATGQRVTLRCSPRSGDLSVYWYQQSLDQGLQFLIQYYNGEERAKGNILERFSAQQFPDLHSELNLSSLELGDSALYFCASSANQGTQYFGPGTRLTVL.